One and the same sample provided the 15 T cell receptor beta chains below, sequenced in a study of shared clonotypes between healthy human individuals. The method was immunoSEQ multiplex PCR; TCRdb's version includes in-frame clones alone and lacks a portion of them. Of millions of clones listed, 85% to 95% were seen once; the top ten hold 0.1% to 0.15%. Sequenced sample: naive CD4+ T cells sorted from blood. Subset noted: CD45RA+ positively selected. The receptors shown here come from a man younger than 35 in good health.

Details on this clone: Other nucleotide sequences from this sample produce the same CDR3. This chain connects TRBV30 to TRBJ2-2; D gene uncertain. The CDR3 spans 11 residues. V was shortened by 4 bases and J by 5 bases, with 5 bases between the two germline ends. The germline CDR1 and CDR2 sequences are GTSNPN and SVGIG (reference sequence). CDR3 sequence: CAWTRTGELFF. CDR3 in DNA: TGTGCCTGGACGAGGACCGGGGAGCTGTTTTTT. Combining the CDR3 with reference TRBV30 and TRBJ2-2 gives the whole variable domain SQTIHQWPATLVQPVGSPLSLECTVEGTSNPNLYWYRQAAGRGLQLLFYSVGIGQISSEVPQNLSASRPQDRQFILSSKKLLLSDSGFYLCAWTRTGELFFGEGSRLTVL.

V usage is TRBV5-1 and J usage is TRBJ1-2; 10 nucleotides align to TRBD1. V lost 3 bases, J lost 4 bases, and 12 bases stayed unmatched. Per germline, CDR1 SGHRS and CDR2 YFSETQ. The CDR3 sequence is 17 residues long. In DNA, the CDR3 is TGCGCCAGCAGCTCAGGACAGGGGGGTGCATCTACCTATGGCTACACCTTC. Its translation is CASSSGQGGASTYGYTF.

On this clone: Other DNA sequences of this sample code for an identical CDR3. The gene calls are TRBV6-6 and TRBJ1-2; D unresolved. V was clipped by 2 bases and J by 2 bases, with 6 bases between them. The CDR3 is 13 residues long. Germline CDR1 and CDR2: MNHNY and SVGAGI (reference sequence). CDR3 sequence reads: CASSYGQNYGYTF. The CDR3 DNA sequence: TGTGCCAGCAGTTACGGGCAGAACTATGGCTACACCTTC.

The rearrangement uses TRBV27 and TRBJ2-7; 11 bases map to TRBD2. This CDR3 has 16 amino acids. Germline V lookup: CDR1 MNHEY, CDR2 SMNVEV (reference sequence). J gave up 2 bases and V 0 bases, and 3 bases lay outside the gene matches. The CDR3 sequence is CASSLSGLAATYEQYF. The CDR3 bases are TGTGCCAGCAGTTTATCGGGACTAGCGGCCACCTACGAGCAGTACTTC.

The chain carries TRBV7-8 and TRBJ1-5; D might be TRBD1 (6 bases). CDR1 is SGHVS, CDR2 FQNEAQ, per germline. Trimming took 1 base from V and 5 from J, leaving 9 bases between them. The CDR3 is 14 amino acids. CDR3 coding DNA: TGTGCCAGCAGCTTAGATAGGGGGTATCAGCCCCAGCATTTT. Encoded protein: CASSLDRGYQPQHF.

This clone was picked up one time. The chain combines TRBV6-1 with TRBJ1-5; D is unresolved. The CDR3 sequence is 15 residues long. V was trimmed by 4 bases and J by 1 base, leaving 11 bases between them. Germline CDR1 is MNHNS and CDR2 is SASEGT. The CDR3 DNA reads as TGTGCCAGCAGTGGGCCAGGAGGCAGCAATCAGCCCCAGCATTTT. Protein product: CASSGPGGSNQPQHF.

The CDR3 DNA reads TGTGCCAGCAGTGACTGTTTCAGAACGCCCTTCTACGAGCAGTACTTC. Translating gives CASSDCFRTPFYEQYF. The rearrangement uses TRBV6-4 and TRBJ2-7, with D unresolved. Germline-derived CDR1 and CDR2 are MRHNA and SNTAGT. Trimming shortened V by 1 base and J by 3 bases, and 16 bases separated the two germline ends. The CDR3 loop spans 16 amino acids.

This clone has ten or more counts. This chain links TRBV2 with TRBJ1-6; weak D call: TRBD1 (6 bases). Germline CDR1 reads SNHLY; CDR2 reads FYNNEI. The CDR3 contains 14 residues. Trimming left V 7 bases short and J 5 bases short, with 12 bases between. The CDR3 region has the DNA TGTGCCAGCAAAGCAGGGGCGAATAATTCACCCCTCCACTTT. This sequence encodes CASKAGANNSPLHF.

The genes are TRBV25-1 and TRBJ1-2; tentatively, D is TRBD1 (5 bases). The CDR3 covers 14 residues. Trimming took 5 bases from V and 3 from J, leaving 13 bases between them. Germline CDR1 is MGHDK and CDR2 is SYGVNS. The chain's CDR3 is CASSSIGDYYGYTF. In DNA form, the CDR3 reads TGTGCCAGCAGTTCGATAGGGGATTACTATGGCTACACCTTC.

This clone was observed once. The rearrangement uses TRBV7-3 and TRBJ2-7; D remains ambiguous. Trimming stripped 5 bases from V and 7 bases from J, with 9 bases between. The CDR3 runs to 11 residues. Germline V gives CDR1 SGHTA, CDR2 FQGTGA. The CDR3 DNA reads TGTGCCAGCAGCCCTAGTTGGGAGCAGTACTTC. Its translation: CASSPSWEQYF.

CDR3 nucleotides: TGTGCCAGCAGTTCTGCCTTCACAGATACGCAGTATTTT. This encodes CASSSAFTDTQYF. V usage is TRBV6-6 and J usage is TRBJ2-3; D gene uncertain. V was shortened by 4 bases and J by 2 bases, with 7 bases between the two germline ends. The CDR3 is made up of 13 amino acids. CDR1 is MNHNY and CDR2 is SVGAGI in the germline V gene (reference sequence).

Concerning this clone: This sample includes further DNA sequences coding for the same CDR3. The chain joins TRBV2 to TRBJ2-7; D possibly corresponds to TRBD1 (5 bases). Between the trimmed V and J ends, which lost 6 bases and 2 bases, there was a span of 8 bases. CDR3 length: 12 amino acids. Germline assignment: CDR1 SNHLY and CDR2 FYNNEI. CDR3 amino acids: CASRSGPYEQYF. The CDR3 DNA reads as TGTGCCAGCAGGTCAGGGCCCTACGAGCAGTACTTC.

The chain couples TRBV10-3 to TRBJ2-5; 11 bases align to TRBD1. This CDR3 spans 16 amino acids. Per germline, CDR1 ENHRY and CDR2 SYGVKD. With V trimmed by 4 bases and J by 5 bases, 9 bases remained unmatched. The CDR3: CAISADRGRGFETQYF. CDR3 DNA sequence: TGTGCCATCAGTGCGGACAGGGGGCGCGGGTTCGAGACCCAGTACTTC.

The chain couples TRBV30 to TRBJ1-1; 7 positions match TRBD1. V lost 8 bases and J lost 1; bases outside the gene matches: 4. CDR3 size: 12 residues. Germline V lookup: CDR1 GTSNPN, CDR2 SVGIG (reference sequence). CDR3 region: CALRQGNTEAFF. CDR3 coding DNA: TGTGCCCTGAGACAGGGGAACACTGAAGCTTTCTTT.

The chain recombines TRBV20-1 with TRBJ2-7, with D maybe TRBD1 (7 bases). Germline V gene data show CDR1 as DFQATT and CDR2 as SNEGSKA (reference sequence). The CDR3 totals 11 residues. The germline V and J ends were trimmed by 7 bases and 7 bases, with 14 bases remaining between them. DNA of the CDR3: TGCAGTGGGGGGGCGGACAGGGAGCAGTACTTC. Encoded protein: CSGGADREQYF.